Listed below are T cell receptor beta chains from one sample, sequenced in a study of blood T cell repertoires in COVID-19. Here immunoSEQ multiplex PCR was the method, and the copy in TCRdb shows in-frame clones only, minus some. There are 200,000 to 300,000 clones in the sample; 75% to 90% occur only once, and 0.85% to 0.9% lies in the top ten. Sequencing was done on a sample of PBMCs or T cells enriched from blood (not recorded which). These receptors originate from a man over 45 who had been exposed to COVID-19. Each CDR3 is given with its conserved first and last residue. Expanded clones are given a class, and other clones once, few, many or no size at all.

size: -; J: TRBJ2-7; V: TRBV7-3; CDR3: CASSPLGPGSYEQYF
size: -; J: TRBJ2-1; V: TRBV9; CDR3: CASSVSGANEQFF
size: -; J: TRBJ1-2; V: TRBV24-1; CDR3: CATAGQNNYGYTF
size: -; J: TRBJ2-3; V: TRBV9; CDR3: CASSVLAGGTDTQYF
size: once; J: TRBJ2-2; V: TRBV9; CDR3: CASNEQGNTGELFF
size: -; J: TRBJ2-3; V: TRBV27; CDR3: CASSFSTSGYTQYF
size: -; J: TRBJ1-5; V: TRBV28; CDR3: CASSLNRGSNQPQHF
size: once; J: TRBJ2-3; V: TRBV9; CDR3: CASAGGITDTQYF
size: -; J: TRBJ2-2; V: TRBV21-1; CDR3: CASSKAVTGELFF
size: once; J: TRBJ2-5; V: TRBV11-3; CDR3: CASSLGAGGETQYF
size: -; J: TRBJ1-1; V: TRBV5-5; CDR3: CASSYTEMNTEAFF
size: -; J: TRBJ1-6; V: TRBV25-1; CDR3: CASSPLGPLRGNSPLHF
size: -; J: TRBJ1-4; V: TRBV28; CDR3: CASSFRGREKLFF
size: -; J: TRBJ2-4; V: TRBV5-6; CDR3: CASSWDRNNIQYF